This is a list of T cell receptor beta chains from one sample in a study of blood T cell repertoires in COVID-19. Sequencing used immunoSEQ multiplex PCR; TCRdb keeps in-frame clones, though not all of them. The table has about 270,000 clones, roughly 84% seen once. The sample comprised peripheral blood. Receptors were obtained from a woman aged 18-29 years with acute or convalescent COVID-19. CDR3s include the opening cysteine and the closing phenylalanine or tryptophan. D genes are given only for firm matches. Only part of the rows carry a size: once, few, many, or a class if the clone is expanded.

j_gene: TRBJ2-2
abundance: few
v_gene: TRBV24-1
d_gene: .
CDR3aa: CATSDSVTGELFF
CDR3nt: TGTGCCACCAGTGATTCTGTGACCGGGGAGCTGTTTTTT

j_gene: TRBJ2-7
abundance: .
v_gene: TRBV5-4
d_gene: TRBD2
CDR3aa: CASSLTAGVAYEQYF
CDR3nt: TGTGCCAGCAGCTTGACGGCGGGAGTGGCCTACGAGCAGTACTTC

j_gene: TRBJ2-2
abundance: once
v_gene: TRBV30
d_gene: TRBD1
CDR3aa: CAWSSGTGVAGELFF
CDR3nt: TGTGCCTGGAGTTCCGGGACAGGGGTGGCCGGGGAGCTGTTTTTT

j_gene: TRBJ2-7
abundance: .
v_gene: TRBV11-2
d_gene: .
CDR3aa: CASSLDTDRGLADDYEQYF
CDR3nt: TGTGCCAGCAGCTTAGATACCGACCGAGGGCTAGCTGACGACTACGAGCAGTACTTC

j_gene: TRBJ2-1
abundance: .
v_gene: TRBV3-1/TRBV3-2
d_gene: TRBD2
CDR3aa: CASSRGLAKFF
CDR3nt: TGTGCCAGCAGCAGAGGACTAGCCAAGTTCTTC

j_gene: TRBJ2-2
abundance: many
v_gene: TRBV5-1
d_gene: TRBD2
CDR3aa: CASSGRAGATNTGELFF
CDR3nt: TGCGCCAGCAGCGGGAGGGCGGGAGCTACGAACACCGGGGAGCTGTTTTTT

j_gene: TRBJ2-7
abundance: .
v_gene: TRBV2
d_gene: .
CDR3aa: CASSEADPPRPLYEQYF
CDR3nt: TGTGCCAGCAGTGAAGCGGATCCCCCCAGGCCCCTCTACGAGCAGTACTTC

j_gene: TRBJ1-4
abundance: .
v_gene: TRBV7-2
d_gene: .
CDR3aa: CASSLVGGVYNEKLFF
CDR3nt: TGTGCCAGCAGCTTAGTTGGCGGGGTCTATAATGAAAAACTGTTTTTT

j_gene: TRBJ1-4
abundance: .
v_gene: TRBV7-9
d_gene: .
CDR3aa: CASSSTGNYNEKLFF
CDR3nt: TGTGCCAGCAGCTCAACAGGGAACTATAATGAAAAACTGTTTTTT

j_gene: TRBJ2-1
abundance: .
v_gene: TRBV5-1
d_gene: TRBD2
CDR3aa: CASSPGTSGYNEQFF
CDR3nt: TGCGCCAGCAGCCCCGGGACTAGCGGATACAATGAGCAGTTCTTC

j_gene: TRBJ1-3
abundance: once
v_gene: TRBV18
d_gene: .
CDR3aa: CASSPDTSGNTIYF
CDR3nt: TGTGCCAGCTCACCCGACACATCTGGAAACACCATATATTTT

j_gene: TRBJ2-7
abundance: .
v_gene: TRBV7-6
d_gene: .
CDR3aa: CASSPPGAGAYF
CDR3nt: TGTGCCAGCAGCCCCCCGGGAGCCGGCGCGTACTTC

j_gene: TRBJ1-4
abundance: .
v_gene: TRBV30
d_gene: .
CDR3aa: CAWSGTGTGGEKLFF
CDR3nt: TGTGCCTGGAGTGGAACCGGGACGGGAGGTGAAAAACTGTTTTTT

j_gene: TRBJ2-4
abundance: .
v_gene: TRBV11-2
d_gene: .
CDR3aa: CASSFPRRDRVKNIQYF
CDR3nt: TGTGCCAGCAGCTTTCCCCGGCGGGATCGGGTCAAAAACATTCAGTACTTC

j_gene: TRBJ1-1
abundance: .
v_gene: TRBV7-9
d_gene: .
CDR3aa: CASSRTRTEKNTEAFF
CDR3nt: TGTGCCAGCAGCCGAACGCGCACAGAGAAGAACACTGAAGCTTTCTTT

j_gene: TRBJ1-1
abundance: .
v_gene: TRBV11-3
d_gene: .
CDR3aa: CASSHQGGTEAFF
CDR3nt: TGTGCCAGCAGCCACCAGGGAGGTACTGAAGCTTTCTTT

j_gene: TRBJ2-7
abundance: .
v_gene: TRBV28
d_gene: TRBD1
CDR3aa: CASSLAGGVYEQYF
CDR3nt: TGTGCCAGCAGTTTGGCAGGGGGAGTGTACGAGCAGTACTTC

j_gene: TRBJ2-1
abundance: .
v_gene: TRBV20-1
d_gene: TRBD2
CDR3aa: CSASSSGVFNEQFF
CDR3nt: TGCAGTGCTAGTAGTAGCGGGGTTTTCAATGAGCAGTTCTTC

j_gene: TRBJ1-1
abundance: .
v_gene: TRBV28
d_gene: .
CDR3aa: CASSLGHRQGCFF
CDR3nt: TGTGCCAGCAGTTTAGGCCACCGGCAGGGATGTTTCTTT

j_gene: TRBJ2-1
abundance: .
v_gene: TRBV7-2
d_gene: .
CDR3aa: CASSFNSGPYNEQFF
CDR3nt: TGTGCCAGCAGCTTCAATAGCGGCCCATACAATGAGCAGTTCTTC

j_gene: TRBJ2-2
abundance: .
v_gene: TRBV5-6
d_gene: .
CDR3aa: CASSLTLEGNTGELFF
CDR3nt: TGTGCCAGCAGCTTGACACTAGAAGGGAACACCGGGGAGCTGTTTTTT

j_gene: TRBJ2-3
abundance: .
v_gene: TRBV28
d_gene: TRBD2
CDR3aa: CASSFFSGSFSGFSDTQYF
CDR3nt: TGTGCCAGCAGTTTTTTTAGCGGGAGTTTTTCCGGTTTCTCAGATACGCAGTATTTT

j_gene: TRBJ2-3
abundance: once
v_gene: TRBV6-2/TRBV6-3
d_gene: .
CDR3aa: CASSYGRGGGDTQYF
CDR3nt: TGTGCCAGCAGTTACGGGCGGGGTGGAGGAGATACGCAGTATTTT

j_gene: TRBJ2-7
abundance: .
v_gene: TRBV2
d_gene: .
CDR3aa: CASRLNRGSSYEQYF
CDR3nt: TGTGCCAGCAGGCTTAACCGGGGAAGCTCCTACGAGCAGTACTTC

j_gene: TRBJ2-1
abundance: few
v_gene: TRBV7-2
d_gene: .
CDR3aa: CASSPFANEQFF
CDR3nt: TGTGCCAGCAGCCCCTTCGCGAATGAGCAGTTCTTC

j_gene: TRBJ2-5
abundance: once
v_gene: TRBV9
d_gene: TRBD1
CDR3aa: CASSVEGGRETQYF
CDR3nt: TGTGCCAGCAGCGTAGAAGGGGGCAGGGAGACCCAGTACTTC

j_gene: TRBJ1-2
abundance: few
v_gene: TRBV19
d_gene: TRBD1
CDR3aa: CASRKTGPYYGYTF
CDR3nt: TGTGCCAGTAGAAAGACAGGGCCCTACTATGGCTACACCTTC

j_gene: TRBJ2-7
abundance: .
v_gene: TRBV5-4
d_gene: .
CDR3aa: CASSWGPNYEQYF
CDR3nt: TGTGCCAGCAGCTGGGGCCCCAACTACGAGCAGTACTTC

j_gene: TRBJ2-2
abundance: .
v_gene: TRBV24-1
d_gene: TRBD1
CDR3aa: CATSATGGGELFF
CDR3nt: TGTGCCACCAGTGCCACAGGGGGCGGGGAGCTGTTTTTT

j_gene: TRBJ2-5
abundance: .
v_gene: TRBV3-1/TRBV3-2
d_gene: TRBD2
CDR3aa: CASSPWTSGRQETQYF
CDR3nt: TGTGCCAGCAGCCCATGGACTAGCGGGAGACAAGAGACCCAGTACTTC

j_gene: TRBJ2-7
abundance: .
v_gene: TRBV2
d_gene: TRBD1
CDR3aa: CASSGGQTYEQYF
CDR3nt: TGTGCCAGCAGTGGGGGACAGACCTACGAGCAGTACTTC

j_gene: TRBJ2-3
abundance: .
v_gene: TRBV10-2
d_gene: .
CDR3aa: CASSRSPKTDTQYF
CDR3nt: TGCGCCAGCAGTCGGTCCCCTAAGACAGATACGCAGTATTTT

j_gene: TRBJ2-5
abundance: .
v_gene: TRBV2
d_gene: TRBD2
CDR3aa: CASRATSGETQYF
CDR3nt: TGTGCCAGCAGGGCGACTAGCGGGGAGACCCAGTACTTC

j_gene: TRBJ1-2
abundance: .
v_gene: TRBV19
d_gene: TRBD1
CDR3aa: CASSNTGGYGYTF
CDR3nt: TGTGCCAGTAGTAATACAGGGGGCTATGGCTACACCTTC

j_gene: TRBJ2-7
abundance: once
v_gene: TRBV25-1
d_gene: .
CDR3aa: CASSEYKGVAYEQYF
CDR3nt: TGTGCCAGCAGTGAATATAAGGGGGTAGCCTACGAGCAGTACTTC

j_gene: TRBJ1-2
abundance: .
v_gene: TRBV6-1
d_gene: .
CDR3aa: CASSEGTVSYGYTF
CDR3nt: TGTGCCAGCAGCGAAGGGACTGTCTCTTATGGCTACACCTTC

j_gene: TRBJ2-7
abundance: .
v_gene: TRBV4-1
d_gene: TRBD1
CDR3aa: CASSQDDFGTERYEQYF
CDR3nt: TGCGCCAGCAGCCAAGATGATTTTGGGACAGAAAGATACGAGCAGTACTTC

j_gene: TRBJ1-2
abundance: once
v_gene: TRBV30
d_gene: .
CDR3aa: CAWSVSLTGINYGYTF
CDR3nt: TGTGCCTGGAGTGTAAGCCTCACAGGGATCAACTATGGCTACACCTTC

j_gene: TRBJ2-7
abundance: once
v_gene: TRBV11-2
d_gene: TRBD2
CDR3aa: CASSLAWLAGDYEQYF
CDR3nt: TGTGCCAGCAGCTTAGCTTGGCTAGCGGGAGACTACGAGCAGTACTTC

j_gene: TRBJ2-3
abundance: .
v_gene: TRBV5-1
d_gene: .
CDR3aa: CASGEVHSTDTQYF
CDR3nt: TGCGCCAGCGGGGAGGTCCATTCCACAGATACGCAGTATTTT

j_gene: TRBJ2-7
abundance: few
v_gene: TRBV21-1
d_gene: .
CDR3aa: CASSKVGTTNHYEQYF
CDR3nt: TGTGCCAGCAGCAAAGTAGGAACTACCAATCACTACGAGCAGTACTTC

j_gene: TRBJ2-7
abundance: .
v_gene: TRBV7-2
d_gene: TRBD2
CDR3aa: CASSTGTSGRGYEQYF
CDR3nt: TGTGCCAGCAGCACCGGGACTAGCGGGAGGGGCTACGAGCAGTACTTC

j_gene: TRBJ2-1
abundance: .
v_gene: TRBV28
d_gene: TRBD2
CDR3aa: CASSLGTSGSNEQFF
CDR3nt: TGTGCCAGCAGCCTAGGGACTAGCGGGAGCAATGAGCAGTTCTTC

j_gene: TRBJ1-6
abundance: .
v_gene: TRBV6-5
d_gene: .
CDR3aa: CASSTGNNSPLHF
CDR3nt: TGTGCCAGCAGTACAGGGAATAATTCACCCCTCCACTTT

j_gene: TRBJ1-5
abundance: once
v_gene: TRBV28
d_gene: .
CDR3aa: CASQYLSNQPQHF
CDR3nt: TGTGCCAGTCAGTACCTCAGCAATCAGCCCCAGCATTTT

j_gene: TRBJ2-3
abundance: .
v_gene: TRBV6-5
d_gene: .
CDR3aa: CAVAGSTDTQYF
CDR3nt: TGTGCCGTCGCGGGGAGCACAGATACGCAGTATTTT

j_gene: TRBJ2-7
abundance: .
v_gene: TRBV10-3
d_gene: .
CDR3aa: CAIGSQETSYEQYF
CDR3nt: TGTGCCATCGGGTCACAGGAGACCTCCTACGAGCAGTACTTC

j_gene: TRBJ1-5
abundance: .
v_gene: TRBV15
d_gene: .
CDR3aa: CATSRQPDSSQPQHF
CDR3nt: TGTGCCACCAGCAGACAACCCGACTCAAGCCAGCCCCAGCATTTT

j_gene: TRBJ1-2
abundance: .
v_gene: TRBV5-4
d_gene: .
CDR3aa: CASSQDLGVNYGYTF
CDR3nt: TGTGCCAGCAGCCAGGACCTCGGGGTCAACTATGGCTACACCTTC

j_gene: TRBJ2-7
abundance: .
v_gene: TRBV10-2
d_gene: TRBD2
CDR3aa: CASSDSRPGLAYEQYF
CDR3nt: TGCGCCAGCAGTGATTCTCGACCGGGACTAGCTTACGAGCAGTACTTC

j_gene: TRBJ1-2
abundance: .
v_gene: TRBV7-2
d_gene: TRBD1
CDR3aa: CASSPVRQGGGYTF
CDR3nt: TGTGCCAGCAGCCCGGTGAGACAGGGTGGTGGCTACACCTTC

j_gene: TRBJ2-1
abundance: .
v_gene: TRBV7-6
d_gene: TRBD2
CDR3aa: CASSFALTNSGSTDEQFF
CDR3nt: TGTGCCAGCAGCTTCGCCCTGACGAATAGCGGGAGTACGGATGAGCAGTTCTTC

j_gene: TRBJ1-1
abundance: once
v_gene: TRBV18
d_gene: .
CDR3aa: CASSQDLQGWAFF
CDR3nt: TGTGCCAGCTCTCAGGATCTACAGGGATGGGCTTTCTTT

j_gene: TRBJ2-1
abundance: .
v_gene: TRBV6-5
d_gene: .
CDR3aa: CASSMIQGNEQFF
CDR3nt: TGTGCCAGCAGTATGATACAGGGAAATGAGCAGTTCTTC